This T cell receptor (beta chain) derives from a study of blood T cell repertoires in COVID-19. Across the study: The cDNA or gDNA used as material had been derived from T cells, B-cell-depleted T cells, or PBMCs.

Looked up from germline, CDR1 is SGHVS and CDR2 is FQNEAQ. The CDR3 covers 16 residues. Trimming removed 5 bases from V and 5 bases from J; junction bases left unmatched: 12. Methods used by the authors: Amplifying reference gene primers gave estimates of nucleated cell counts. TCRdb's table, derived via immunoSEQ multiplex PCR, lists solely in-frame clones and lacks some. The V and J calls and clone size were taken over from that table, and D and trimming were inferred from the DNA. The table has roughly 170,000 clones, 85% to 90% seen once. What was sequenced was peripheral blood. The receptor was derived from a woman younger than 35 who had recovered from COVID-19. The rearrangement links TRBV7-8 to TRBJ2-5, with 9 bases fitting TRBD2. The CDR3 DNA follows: TGTGCCAGCAGCCCCCCCTGGCGGGAGGGGGGCGAGACCCAGTACTTC. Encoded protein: CASSPPWREGGETQYF. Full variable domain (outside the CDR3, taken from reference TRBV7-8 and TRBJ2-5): GAGVSQSPRYKVAKRGQDVALRCDPISGHVSLFWYQQALGQGPEFLTYFQNEAQLDKSGLPSDRFFAERPEGSVSTLKIQRTQQEDSAVYLCASSPPWREGGETQYFGPGTRLLVL.